This TCR beta chain was sequenced during a study of chemoradiotherapy in HPV16-positive cancers. General observations from the study: Candidate HPV-specific clones and E7-related TCR motifs grew in tumor during treatment. HPV-specific T cells were functionally defined from only a couple of HPV16-positive patients.

Repertoires were generated with immunoSEQ multiplex PCR, while TCRdb's copy carries only in-frame clones and drops some. The data hold thousands of clones, with 75% to 95% observed a single time. A note on this clone: The target antigen is unknown.

Over chemoradiotherapy, repertoires were sampled more than once. Per germline, CDR1 SGHDN and CDR2 FVKESK. V was clipped by 4 bases and J by 5 bases, with 18 bases between them. The CDR3 covers 16 residues. This TCR came from a human donor with HPV-associated anogenital cancer. The gene calls are TRBV14 and TRBJ2-1; the D gene could be TRBD1 or TRBD2 (6 bases each). The sample in question was tumor tissue, obtained from a patient who underwent chemoradiotherapy. The CDR3 loop is CASSPRIRGPNNEQFF. CDR3 DNA: TGTGCCAGCAGCCCCCGGATCCGGGGGCCCAACAATGAGCAGTTCTTC.